The 17 T cell receptor beta chains below all came from one sample that was sequenced in a study of PD-1 blockade in classical Hodgkin lymphoma. Described time point: cycle 4 day 1 (C4D1), after more than five weeks of nivolumab. Each patient's relapse followed autologous stem cell transplantation, and brentuximab vedotin exposure varied. This table comes from immunoSEQ multiplex PCR, and its TCRdb copy is limited to in-frame clones, with some not included. Here the sample spans some 20,000 clones, 80% being singletons. Sequences were derived from peripheral blood mononuclear cells (PBMCs), sampled before the fourth cycle of nivolumab. The receptor set was obtained from a human donor with classical Hodgkin lymphoma.

The V and J genes are TRBV4-1 and TRBJ2-7, with 8 bases lining up with TRBD1. With V trimmed by 5 bases and J by 1 base, 4 bases remained unmatched. The CDR3 is 14 amino acids. CDR1 and CDR2 (germline): MGHRA, YSYEKL. For the CDR3, the DNA is TGCGCCAGCAGCGGCCGGACAGGGTCCTACGAGCAGTACTTC. Amino acid sequence: CASSGRTGSYEQYF.

The chain recombines TRBV21-1 with TRBJ2-1; TRBD2, the D gene given by the table, was not confirmed from the DNA. TRBV21-1 is classified as a pseudogene. The CDR3 totals 18 residues. The CDR3 nucleotides read TGTGCCAGCAGCAAAGCGTATAGACTAGCGGGGGTCGACAATGAGCAGTTCTTC. As protein: CASSKAYRLAGVDNEQFF.

The CDR3 is CASSLERGYEQYV. CDR3 sequence (DNA): TGTGCCAGCAGCTTAGAGAGAGGGTACGAGCAGTACGTC. The chain is built from TRBV11-2 and TRBJ2-7; weak D call: TRBD2 (5 bases). The ends were cut back, 0 bases at V and 4 bases at J, with 7 bases in the middle. The CDR3 has 13 residues. Germline loops: CDR1 SGHAT, CDR2 FQNNGV.

This clone was observed once. The chain has TRBV27 and TRBJ2-3; possible D gene TRBD1, 7 bases. CDR1 is MNHEY, CDR2 SMNVEV, per germline (reference sequence). Trimming took 3 bases from V and 3 from J, leaving 22 bases between them. The length of the CDR3 is 18 residues. The CDR3 coding sequence is TGTGCCAGCAGTTTTAGGATGGTCGGGGCAGGGGGGACAGATACGCAGTATTTT. It yields the protein CASSFRMVGAGGTDTQYF.

The chain employs TRBV18 and TRBJ2-1; a weak D match, TRBD2 (5 bases). The V gene lost 3 bases and the J gene lost 7 bases, with 16 bases spanning the gap. The CDR3 is made up of 15 amino acids. Germline values: CDR1 KGHSH, CDR2 LQKENI. CDR3 protein: CASSPQRFLGNEQFF. DNA for the CDR3: TGTGCCAGCTCACCCCAGCGGTTTCTTGGGAATGAGCAGTTCTTC.

The rearrangement joins TRBV27 to TRBJ1-4; D is possibly TRBD1 (5 bases). Trimming took 5 bases from V and 11 from J, leaving 18 bases between them. Germline CDR1 reads MNHEY; CDR2 reads SMNVEV (reference sequence). The CDR3 consists of 14 residues. CDR3 residues: CASSLVLGGSKLFF. In nucleotides, the CDR3 is TGTGCCAGCAGTCTAGTGTTGGGGGGGTCCAAACTGTTTTTT.

This sequence joins TRBV2 and TRBJ1-6, with D possibly being TRBD1 (5 bases). Germline loops: CDR1 SNHLY, CDR2 FYNNEI. V was trimmed by 7 bases and J by 5 bases, leaving 18 bases between them. There are 16 residues in the CDR3. CDR3 amino acids: CASISGWQGHNSPLHF. The CDR3 region has the DNA TGTGCCAGCATCTCTGGCTGGCAGGGTCATAATTCACCCCTCCACTTT.

The rearrangement joins TRBV4-2 to TRBJ1-5; unclear D gene. The germline V gene encodes CDR1 LGHNA and CDR2 YNFKEQ. The CDR3 loop spans 15 amino acids. V was trimmed by 0 bases and J by 3 bases, leaving 9 bases between them. The CDR3 DNA reads as TGTGCCAGCAGCCAAGAGGGAGAGTCCAATCAGCCCCAGCATTTT. As protein: CASSQEGESNQPQHF.

This clone was seen more than once but under ten times. J is TRBJ2-7 and V is TRBV4-2; 8 bases are a match to TRBD2. The ends lost 3 bases at V and 2 bases at J; junction bases unmatched: 3. From germline, CDR1 is LGHNA and CDR2 YNFKEQ. The CDR3 is 14 amino acids. Here the CDR3 DNA reads TGTGCCAGCAGCCAGACTAGCGAAACCTACGAGCAGTACTTC. It yields the protein CASSQTSETYEQYF.

The chain joins TRBV6-5 to TRBJ2-5, with 8 bases fitting TRBD1. The J segment lost 1 base and the V segment lost 4 bases, leaving 5 bases of the junction unmatched. The CDR3 length is 15 residues. Germline values: CDR1 MNHEY, CDR2 SVGAGI. The CDR3: CASSWTGMFQETQYF. CDR3 DNA: TGTGCCAGCAGTTGGACAGGGATGTTCCAAGAGACCCAGTACTTC.

The chain couples TRBV5-1 to TRBJ2-7; 11 positions agree with TRBD1. The V segment lost 8 bases and the J segment 3 bases; nucleotides outside the gene matches: 16. Germline assignment: CDR1 SGHRS and CDR2 YFSETQ. CDR3 size: 17 residues. In DNA, the CDR3 is TGCGCCAGAACGGTCCCGGGACAGGGGGAAAAAAGCTACGAGCAGTACGTC. Translation: CARTVPGQGEKSYEQYV.

CDR3 in DNA: TGTGCCAGCAGTTACCGTGCTGGCTCCTACGAGCAGTACTTC. Protein sequence: CASSYRAGSYEQYF. The chain joins TRBV6-5 to TRBJ2-7; D is unresolved. V lost 2 bases and J 0 bases, leaving 8 bases between the germline ends. Germline V gene lookup returns CDR1 MNHEY and CDR2 SVGAGI. The CDR3 covers 14 residues.

The V and J genes are TRBV9 and TRBJ2-1; TRBD1 matches 7 bases. Per the germline V gene, CDR1 is SGDLS and CDR2 is YYNGEE. The CDR3 covers 15 residues. With 3 bases clipped from V and 6 bases from J, the junction kept 9 bases outside the gene matches. The CDR3 loop is CASSERQGPFNEQFF. In nucleotides, the CDR3 is TGTGCCAGCAGCGAACGACAGGGTCCCTTCAATGAGCAGTTCTTC.

This chain joins TRBV11-2 and TRBJ1-1, with TRBD1 matching 7 bases. Trimming took 5 bases from V and 11 from J; bases not matched to a gene: 8. Germline V CDR1 and CDR2: SGHAT, FQNNGV. The CDR3 runs 12 residues. The chain's CDR3 is CASSQDRVLAFF. Written as DNA, the CDR3 is TGTGCCAGCAGCCAAGACAGGGTGCTGGCTTTCTTT.

The chain joins TRBV7-2 to TRBJ2-7; 12 bases are shared with TRBD2. With V trimmed by 3 bases and J by 4 bases, 7 bases remained unmatched. CDR1 SGHTA and CDR2 FQGNSA come from the germline V gene. The CDR3 contains 16 residues. The CDR3, as DNA: TGTGCCAGCAGCTTGGACGGACTAGCGGGAAAATACGAGCAGTACTTC. Translating gives CASSLDGLAGKYEQYF.

This rearrangement joins TRBV2 to TRBJ1-2; 7 bases are shared with TRBD1. With V trimmed by 5 bases and J by 8 bases, 5 bases remained unmatched. Germline CDR1 SNHLY, CDR2 FYNNEI. CDR3 size: 12 residues. The CDR3 spells CASSQGGGGYTF. CDR3 in DNA: TGTGCCAGCAGTCAGGGGGGCGGCGGCTACACCTTC.

The count of this clone is one. The genes are TRBV7-2 and TRBJ2-3, with 9 positions matching TRBD1. The CDR3 is 12 amino acids. Germline V gives CDR1 SGHTA, CDR2 FQGNSA. V lost 5 bases to trimming and J lost 10 bases; unmatched junction nucleotides: 4. The CDR3 loop is CASSHTGGSQYF. For the CDR3, the DNA is TGTGCCAGCAGCCATACAGGGGGCTCGCAGTATTTT.